Listed below are T cell receptor beta chains from one sample, sequenced in a study of cytotoxic CD8 clonotypes in ibrutinib-treated CLL. Assay used: immunoSEQ multiplex PCR; TCRdb lists only in-frame clones, some missing. This table has roughly 40,000 clones, about 65% appearing once. Specimen: PBMCs, collected at disease progression, from a patient treated with ibrutinib. The receptors were sampled from a human donor with chronic lymphocytic leukemia. Both conserved end residues are part of each CDR3. D genes are given only for firm matches. Part of the rows lack a size; the others show once, few, many or a class for expanded clones.

v_gene	abundance	j_gene	d_gene	CDR3aa	CDR3nt
TRBV7-9	.	TRBJ2-1	.	CASRLAGEQFF	TGTGCCAGCCGTCTGGCCGGGGAGCAGTTCTTC
TRBV19	once	TRBJ1-6	.	CASSISAESGPPLHF	TGTGCCAGTAGTATATCCGCAGAATCAGGGCCACCCCTCCACTTT
TRBV28	few	TRBJ1-2	.	CASILGGPDRGYGYTF	TGTGCCAGCATCCTAGGGGGACCGGACAGAGGTTATGGCTACACCTTC
TRBV21-1	few	TRBJ2-7	.	CASSKPFRDRTTYEQYF	TGTGCCAGCAGCAAACCGTTCCGGGACAGGACCACCTACGAGCAGTACTTC
TRBV7-9	.	TRBJ1-1	.	CASSYLFGDSDTEAFF	TGTGCCAGCAGCTATCTATTCGGGGATAGCGACACTGAAGCTTTCTTT
TRBV18	.	TRBJ2-6	.	CASSVVHLQSRANVLTF	TGTGCCAGCTCAGTAGTACATTTACAAAGTCGGGCCAACGTCCTGACTTTC
TRBV28	.	TRBJ2-2	TRBD1	CASRGGTGTGELFF	TGTGCCAGCAGGGGCGGGACAGGGACCGGGGAGCTGTTTTTT
TRBV19	.	TRBJ2-5	.	CASSNRGRETQYF	TGTGCCAGTAGTAATCGGGGAAGAGAGACCCAGTACTTC
TRBV29-1	.	TRBJ2-3	.	CSVASGTDTQYF	TGCAGCGTTGCTAGCGGCACAGATACGCAGTATTTT
TRBV11-3	.	TRBJ2-1	TRBD2	CASSLLAGQEQFF	TGTGCCAGCAGCTTACTAGCGGGTCAAGAGCAGTTCTTC
TRBV7-3	.	TRBJ2-1	.	CASSLTPSGEQFF	TGTGCCAGCAGCTTAACCCCCTCGGGTGAGCAGTTCTTC
TRBV18	.	TRBJ2-3	.	CASSPPRDPRTDTQYF	TGTGCCAGCTCCCCGCCGAGGGACCCCCGCACAGATACGCAGTATTTT
TRBV5-1	many	TRBJ2-3	.	CASSLKLVLADTQYF	TGCGCCAGCAGCCTCAAACTAGTCCTCGCAGATACGCAGTATTTT
TRBV6-6	.	TRBJ2-3	TRBD1	CASFRTGTSDTQYF	TGTGCCAGCTTTCGGACAGGGACATCTGATACGCAGTATTTT
TRBV5-6	.	TRBJ2-5	TRBD2	CASSSASSGRALGTQYF	TGTGCCAGCAGCTCCGCTTCTAGCGGGAGGGCCCTTGGGACCCAGTACTTC
TRBV5-1	.	TRBJ2-5	.	CASSLGGAVDIGETQYF	TGCGCCAGCAGCTTGGGTGGAGCAGTTGACATCGGGGAGACCCAGTACTTC
TRBV11-3	once	TRBJ2-3	TRBD1	CASSFLQGFTDTQYF	TGTGCCAGCAGCTTCTTACAGGGGTTCACAGATACGCAGTATTTT
TRBV4-2	.	TRBJ2-5	.	CASSQDRTLPTQYF	TGTGCCAGCAGCCAAGATCGGACATTGCCCACCCAGTACTTC
TRBV10-2	.	TRBJ2-7	TRBD1	CASSTGQVLYEQYF	TGCGCCAGCAGTACGGGACAGGTTCTCTACGAGCAGTACTTC
TRBV7-9	.	TRBJ2-7	.	CASSLADYEQYF	TGTGCCAGCAGCTTAGCGGACTACGAGCAGTACTTC
TRBV11-2	.	TRBJ2-7	.	CASSLGTDSSYEQYF	TGTGCCAGCAGCTTAGGGACGGATAGCTCCTACGAGCAGTACTTC
TRBV5-6	.	TRBJ1-1	.	CASSSGGLLSAELFF	TGTGCCAGCAGCTCCGGGGGCCTTCTGAGCGCTGAACTCTTCTTT
TRBV2	few	TRBJ1-3	.	CASSDRASGNTIYF	TGTGCCAGCAGTGACAGAGCATCTGGAAACACCATATATTTT
TRBV6-5	few	TRBJ2-2	.	CATKGQPNTGELFF	TGTGCCACTAAAGGGCAGCCGAACACCGGGGAGCTGTTTTTT
TRBV11-2	.	TRBJ2-7	.	CASSLTLSPRYEQYF	TGTGCCAGCAGCTTAACCCTCTCCCCGCGCTACGAGCAGTACTTC
TRBV15	.	TRBJ1-3	.	CATSRDLGSGNTIYF	TGTGCCACCAGCAGAGATCTAGGATCTGGAAACACCATATATTTT
TRBV6-1	.	TRBJ1-1	.	CASRPLNTEAFF	TGTGCCAGCAGGCCTCTGAACACTGAAGCTTTCTTT
TRBV9	.	TRBJ1-4	.	CASSVGATTNEKLFF	TGTGCCAGCAGCGTAGGCGCAACAACTAATGAAAAACTGTTTTTT
TRBV7-7	.	TRBJ2-1	TRBD2	CASSLAGDHNEQFF	TGTGCTAGCAGCTTAGCGGGAGACCACAATGAGCAGTTCTTC
TRBV11-3	.	TRBJ2-6	.	CASSLGLPPGMGVGANVLTF	TGTGCCAGCAGCTTAGGGCTCCCCCCAGGCATGGGGGTAGGGGCCAACGTCCTGACTTTC
TRBV18	few	TRBJ1-1	TRBD1	CASKRDRENTEAFF	TGTGCCAGCAAGCGGGACAGGGAGAACACTGAAGCTTTCTTT
TRBV11-3	.	TRBJ2-7	.	CASSSSGGVYEQYF	TGTGCCAGCAGCTCGTCGGGGGGCGTCTACGAGCAGTACTTC
TRBV7-9	.	TRBJ1-5	TRBD1	CASSLDGTVVNQPQHF	TGTGCCAGCAGCTTAGACGGGACAGTAGTTAATCAGCCCCAGCATTTT
TRBV18	.	TRBJ2-2	TRBD1	CASSGQGYTGELFF	TGTGCCAGCTCAGGACAGGGGTACACCGGGGAGCTGTTTTTT
TRBV4-1	.	TRBJ1-2	.	CASSQPSAIHGYTF	TGCGCCAGCAGCCAACCAAGTGCGATTCATGGCTACACCTTC
TRBV6-5	once	TRBJ2-7	.	CASSRNSRDEQYF	TGTGCCAGCAGTCGCAATTCACGGGACGAGCAGTACTTC
TRBV19	few	TRBJ2-7	.	CASSRGDEAGEQYF	TGTGCCAGTAGTAGAGGAGACGAGGCGGGCGAGCAGTACTTC
TRBV7-2	.	TRBJ2-1	.	CASSFGRYDEQFF	TGTGCCAGCAGCTTTGGGCGGTACGATGAGCAGTTCTTC
TRBV29-1	few	TRBJ2-5	TRBD2	CSVDGLTGGVGETQYF	TGCAGCGTTGACGGCCTGACGGGAGGGGTGGGGGAGACCCAGTACTTC
TRBV11-2	.	TRBJ2-3	TRBD1	CASSLTGGGGTDTQYF	TGTGCCAGCAGCTTAACAGGGGGTGGTGGCACAGATACGCAGTATTTT
TRBV30	once	TRBJ2-2	TRBD2	CAWTRGLAGSGELFF	TGTGCCTGGACCCGAGGACTAGCGGGATCCGGGGAGCTGTTTTTT
TRBV6-5	few	TRBJ2-7	.	CASSLKTDNYEQYF	TGTGCCAGCAGTTTGAAGACGGATAACTACGAGCAGTACTTC
TRBV5-1	.	TRBJ2-1	.	CASSSKLETAHSYNEQFF	TGCGCCAGCAGCTCTAAACTTGAAACCGCACACAGCTACAATGAGCAGTTCTTC
TRBV7-3	.	TRBJ1-1	TRBD1	CASSLTTGRNTEAFF	TGTGCCAGCAGCTTAACGACAGGGCGGAACACTGAAGCTTTCTTT
TRBV27	.	TRBJ1-4	.	CASSFTGTPKLFF	TGTGCCAGCAGTTTTACCGGGACACCAAAACTGTTTTTT
TRBV7-8	.	TRBJ2-7	TRBD1	CASSPRPGQKNSYEQYF	TGTGCCAGCAGCCCCCGTCCGGGACAGAAAAACTCCTACGAGCAGTACTTC
TRBV14	.	TRBJ1-2	.	CASSQDRGVNGLYGYTF	TGTGCCAGCAGCCAAGATCGGGGGGTGAACGGGCTGTATGGCTACACCTTC
TRBV19	.	TRBJ2-3	TRBD1	CASSLRTGGEADTQYF	TGTGCCAGTAGTCTCAGGACAGGGGGCGAAGCAGATACGCAGTATTTT
TRBV4-3	.	TRBJ1-5	.	CASSQTFTPGSPQHF	TGCGCCAGCAGCCAGACTTTCACGCCAGGGTCCCCCCAGCATTTT
TRBV27	.	TRBJ2-5	.	CASSFSYPGAQYF	TGTGCCAGCAGTTTTTCTTACCCGGGGGCCCAGTACTTC
TRBV9	.	TRBJ2-7	.	CASSVGAVSYEQYF	TGTGCCAGCAGCGTAGGGGCGGTCTCCTACGAGCAGTACTTC
TRBV15	.	TRBJ2-3	TRBD2	CATSLGLAKDTQYF	TGTGCCACCAGCTTGGGACTAGCGAAAGATACGCAGTATTTT
TRBV23-1	.	TRBJ2-7	TRBD1	CASSQRPTGSSYEQYF	TGCGCCAGCAGTCAACGGCCGACAGGGAGCTCCTACGAGCAGTACTTC
TRBV19	.	TRBJ1-5	.	CASSMLDGNNQPQHF	TGTGCCAGTAGTATGTTAGACGGTAACAATCAGCCCCAGCATTTT
TRBV4-3	.	TRBJ2-1	.	CASSQVFGSHNEQFF	TGCGCCAGCAGCCAAGTATTCGGGTCGCACAATGAGCAGTTCTTC
TRBV10-2	.	TRBJ1-4	.	CASRETTEKLFF	TGCGCCAGCAGGGAAACTACTGAAAAACTGTTTTTT
TRBV12-5	.	TRBJ2-3	TRBD2	CASGSRGTSGRGQGYTDTQYF	TGTGCTAGTGGCTCCCGCGGGACTAGCGGGAGGGGCCAAGGTTACACAGATACGCAGTATTTT
TRBV7-6	.	TRBJ1-1	.	CASSRKQGGTEAFF	TGTGCCAGCAGCCGCAAGCAAGGAGGCACTGAAGCTTTCTTT